What follows are 17 T cell receptor beta chains derived from one specimen sequenced in a study of T-cell reconstitution after alpha-beta-depleted transplantation in children. The authors prepared the TCRbeta library with unique molecular identifiers. Using its own MiXCR run on the PCR reads, TCRdb lists one record per CDR3 protein. Of a few hundred thousand distinct CDR3 sequences in the sample, approximately 30% were seen once. Sequences were derived from PBMCs, sampled before TCRalphabeta/CD19-depleted stem cell transplant. The receptors originated from a boy in the first two years of life with Wiskott-Aldrich syndrome, due to receive a stem cell transplant.

This chain joins TRBV5-1 and TRBJ2-5; D may be TRBD1 (7 bases). V dropped 4 bases and J dropped 2 bases, with 15 bases sitting between them. The CDR3 has 15 amino acids. The germline gives CDR1 SGHRS, CDR2 YFSETQ. CDR3 bases: TGCGCCAGCAGCGGAGGGGACAGAAGGCAAGAGACCCAGTACTTC. Its protein product is CASSGGDRRQETQYF.

The rearrangement uses TRBV5-1 and TRBJ2-1; 7 nucleotides line up with TRBD2. J gave up 3 bases and V 2 bases, and 5 bases lay outside the gene matches. In germline, CDR1 is SGHRS, CDR2 YFSETQ. The CDR3 runs to 15 residues. CDR3 DNA sequence: TGCGCCAGCAGCTTCGGACTAGTTAGCTACAATGAGCAGTTCTTC. Encoded protein: CASSFGLVSYNEQFF. The full variable domain, completed using reference TRBV5-1 and TRBJ2-1, is KAGVTQTPRYLIKTRGQQVTLSCSPISGHRSVSWYQQTPGQGLQFLFEYFSETQRNKGNFPGRFSGRQFSNSRSEMNVSTLELGDSALYLCASSFGLVSYNEQFFGPGTRLTVL.

This clonotype occurred a few times. DNA for the CDR3: TGTGCCAGCACCCTGACAGGGATCGCCGGGGAGCTGTTTTTT. Its translation is CASTLTGIAGELFF. The V and J genes are TRBV12-3 or TRBV12-4 and TRBJ2-2; TRBD1 matches at 7 bases. This CDR3 spans 14 amino acids. V trimming: 7 bases; J trimming: 6 bases; junction bases outside the gene matches: 8.

The V call is TRBV20-1, the J call TRBJ2-3, with D perhaps given as TRBD1 or TRBD2 (5 bases each). This CDR3 spans 14 amino acids. Germline V gives CDR1 DFQATT, CDR2 SNEGSKA (reference sequence). V gave up 3 bases and J gave up 2 bases, with 12 bases separating them. CDR3 nucleotide sequence: TGCAGTGCTAGCCGGGACGGCGACACAGATACGCAGTATTTT. This encodes CSASRDGDTDTQYF.

The rearrangement joins TRBV25-1 to TRBJ2-4; maybe TRBD2 (6 bases). This CDR3 spans 12 amino acids. V dropped 4 bases and J dropped 7 bases, with 8 bases sitting between them. Germline values: CDR1 MGHDK, CDR2 SYGVNS. The CDR3 DNA reads as TGTGCCAGCAGTGGGACTACCAACATTCAGTACTTC. Amino acids: CASSGTTNIQYF.

About this clonotype: At one boundary the junction diverges from the germline segment, which might be a read error. The gene calls are TRBV20-1 and TRBJ2-7, with 7 positions matching TRBD2. The CDR3 consists of 11 residues. Germline CDR1 reads DFQATT; CDR2 reads SNEGSKA (reference sequence). The CDR3, as DNA: TGCAGTGCTTCCACCGGACTAGAGAGGCACTTC. This gives the protein CSASTGLERHF.

At least ten counts were recorded for this clonotype. The chain uses TRBV24-1 and TRBJ2-7, with TRBD1 as a possible D gene (6 bases). The V end lost 3 bases, the J end lost 3 bases, and 11 bases lay between the germline ends. CDR1 is KGHDR and CDR2 is SFDVKD in the germline V gene. This CDR3 is 14 amino acids long. The CDR3 is CATSDQDSDYEQYF. The CDR3 DNA reads TGTGCCACCAGTGATCAGGACAGTGACTACGAGCAGTACTTC.

This clonotype was seen more than once but under ten times. V usage is TRBV3-1 and J usage is TRBJ1-1, with a weak D call TRBD1 (6 bases). Germline lookup yields CDR1 LGHDT and CDR2 YNNKEL (reference sequence). V was trimmed by 0 bases and J by 3 bases, leaving 11 bases between them. The CDR3 has 15 amino acids. The CDR3 DNA reads as TGTGCCAGCAGCCAAGAGAGTTCAGGGGACACTGAAGCTTTCTTT. It encodes CASSQESSGDTEAFF.

This clonotype was counted many times. V usage is TRBV12-3 or TRBV12-4 and J usage is TRBJ2-1; the match to TRBD1 covers 7 bases. This CDR3 comprises 13 residues. Unmatched junction bases numbered 2, after V lost 3 bases and J lost 6 bases. This chain's CDR3 is CASSLRQGNEQFF. CDR3 in DNA: TGTGCCAGCAGTTTGAGACAGGGCAATGAGCAGTTCTTC.

This clonotype was counted a few times. The genes are TRBV15 and TRBJ2-5, with D unresolved. Germline V CDR1 and CDR2: LNHNV, YYDKDF (reference sequence). The V and J ends lost 2 bases and 4 bases respectively, with 11 bases between them. The length of the CDR3 is 14 residues. Here the CDR3 reads CATSRRDWAETQYF. For the CDR3, the DNA is TGTGCCACCAGCAGACGCGATTGGGCAGAGACCCAGTACTTC.

The rearrangement joins TRBV5-1 to TRBJ2-7; 10 bases map to TRBD2. J lost 3 bases, V lost 2 bases, and 5 bases had no gene match. The CDR3 is 15 amino acids. The germline CDR1 and CDR2 sequences are SGHRS and YFSETQ. CDR3 loop: CASSFLAGDFYEQYF. The CDR3 DNA sequence: TGCGCCAGCAGCTTTCTAGCGGGAGACTTCTACGAGCAGTACTTC.

The V call is TRBV12-3 or TRBV12-4, the J call TRBJ1-4; weak D call: TRBD1 (6 bases). V gave up 9 bases and J gave up 3 bases, with 11 bases separating them. The CDR3 covers 13 residues. In nucleotides, the CDR3 is TGTGCCAGTTCGGACAGTTCTAATGAAAAACTGTTTTTT. Translated, it gives CASSDSSNEKLFF.

The J gene is TRBJ1-2, the V gene TRBV10-3, with D hard to call. Trimming left V 0 bases short and J 8 bases short, with 13 bases between. The CDR3 loop spans 14 amino acids. Per germline, CDR1 ENHRY and CDR2 SYGVKD. The CDR3 nucleotides read TGTGCCATCAGTGAGTCGTATGGGCCCACCGGCTACACCTTC. Residues: CAISESYGPTGYTF.

The chain links TRBV5-1 to TRBJ2-3, with 15 bases fitting TRBD2. The germline CDR1 and CDR2 sequences are SGHRS and YFSETQ. The CDR3 consists of 20 residues. J gave up 1 base and V 3 bases, and 12 bases lay outside the gene matches. The CDR3 nucleotides read TGCGCCAGCAGCTGGGTTGACCGGACTAGCGGGAGGGCCCGCACAGATACGCAGTATTTT. Protein: CASSWVDRTSGRARTDTQYF. Full variable domain (remainder filled in from reference TRBV5-1 and TRBJ2-3): KAGVTQTPRYLIKTRGQQVTLSCSPISGHRSVSWYQQTPGQGLQFLFEYFSETQRNKGNFPGRFSGRQFSNSRSEMNVSTLELGDSALYLCASSWVDRTSGRARTDTQYFGPGTRLTVL.

In this sample, this clonotype turned up a few times. The rearrangement joins TRBV10-3 to TRBJ2-1; D possibly corresponds to TRBD2 (6 bases). Germline assignment: CDR1 ENHRY and CDR2 SYGVKD. The CDR3 sequence is 13 residues long. Trimming cost V 3 bases and J 6 bases, with 9 bases left between them. The CDR3 coding sequence is TGTGCCATCAGTGACGGGGGACTCAATGAGCAGTTCTTC. This encodes CAISDGGLNEQFF.

This clonotype came up a few times. The rearrangement uses TRBV5-1 and TRBJ2-3, with D possibly TRBD2 on 6 matching bases. Trimming shortened V by 5 bases and J by 5 bases, and 24 bases separated the two germline ends. Per the germline V gene, CDR1 is SGHRS and CDR2 is YFSETQ. This CDR3 comprises 17 residues. The CDR3 sequence: CASSGTPLPPLRDTQYF. Written as DNA, the CDR3 is TGCGCCAGCAGTGGGACTCCTCTGCCACCACTCAGAGATACGCAGTATTTT.

V is TRBV14 and J is TRBJ2-5, with 9 nucleotides matching TRBD1. V lost 4 bases to trimming and J lost 6 bases; unmatched junction nucleotides: 6. The CDR3 runs to 14 residues. Germline V gene data show CDR1 as SGHDN and CDR2 as FVKESK. CDR3 nucleotides: TGTGCCAGCAGCCGTTTACAGGGGGCTCAGACCCAGTACTTC. It translates to CASSRLQGAQTQYF.